This is a list of T cell receptor beta chains from one sample in a study of cytomegalovirus exposure and HLA in healthy donors. The table came from immunoSEQ multiplex PCR; TCRdb's copy has only in-frame clones and leaves some out. The table shows 100,000 to 150,000 clones, with roughly 88% occurring only once. The sample consisted of PBMCs. The receptors come from a boy younger than 18 in good health and CMV-seronegative. Both conserved end residues are part of each CDR3. A D gene is named only where the DNA matches it firmly. For some rows the clone size is stated as once, few or many, or as a class when expanded; others skip it.

j_call: TRBJ1-4
v_call: TRBV7-6
d_call: NA
clone_size: NA
cdr3_aa: CASSPQELGASEKLFF
cdr3_nt: TGTGCCAGCAGCCCCCAGGAGTTGGGGGCGAGTGAAAAACTGTTTTTT

j_call: TRBJ1-1
v_call: TRBV7-8
d_call: TRBD1
clone_size: NA
cdr3_aa: CASSGIGQGITEAFF
cdr3_nt: TGTGCCAGCAGCGGAATTGGACAGGGCATCACTGAAGCTTTCTTT

j_call: TRBJ2-2
v_call: TRBV27
d_call: TRBD2
clone_size: NA
cdr3_aa: CASSFIGGGSGELFF
cdr3_nt: TGTGCCAGCAGTTTTATCGGGGGAGGGAGCGGGGAGCTGTTTTTT

j_call: TRBJ2-2
v_call: TRBV4-3
d_call: NA
clone_size: NA
cdr3_aa: CASSQGREEYTGELFF
cdr3_nt: TGCGCCAGCAGCCAAGGGCGAGAGGAGTACACCGGGGAGCTGTTTTTT

j_call: TRBJ2-3
v_call: TRBV5-4
d_call: NA
clone_size: NA
cdr3_aa: CASSSSPDTQYF
cdr3_nt: TGTGCCAGCAGCTCTAGCCCAGATACGCAGTATTTT

j_call: TRBJ1-5
v_call: TRBV13
d_call: TRBD1
clone_size: NA
cdr3_aa: CASSRRGQVQPQHF
cdr3_nt: TGTGCCAGCAGCAGACGCGGACAGGTTCAGCCCCAGCATTTT

j_call: TRBJ2-7
v_call: TRBV7-2
d_call: NA
clone_size: once
cdr3_aa: CASSSDLSGYEQYF
cdr3_nt: TGTGCCAGCAGCTCGGACTTATCGGGCTACGAGCAGTACTTC

j_call: TRBJ1-2
v_call: TRBV30
d_call: NA
clone_size: once
cdr3_aa: CAYQKGAASYGYTF
cdr3_nt: TGTGCCTACCAAAAAGGGGCAGCCTCCTATGGCTACACCTTC

j_call: TRBJ1-2
v_call: TRBV29-1
d_call: NA
clone_size: NA
cdr3_aa: CSVESREGYTF
cdr3_nt: TGCAGCGTTGAAAGCAGGGAAGGCTACACCTTC

j_call: TRBJ2-7
v_call: TRBV5-1
d_call: NA
clone_size: NA
cdr3_aa: CASSLESRGYEQYF
cdr3_nt: TGCGCCAGCAGCTTGGAATCTCGCGGGTACGAGCAGTACTTC

j_call: TRBJ2-5
v_call: TRBV5-4
d_call: TRBD2
clone_size: NA
cdr3_aa: CASSQSLAGDGQETQYF
cdr3_nt: TGTGCCAGCAGCCAGTCACTAGCGGGGGACGGGCAAGAGACCCAGTACTTC

j_call: TRBJ2-7
v_call: TRBV18
d_call: TRBD2
clone_size: NA
cdr3_aa: CASSPTSGSRYEQYF
cdr3_nt: TGTGCCAGCTCACCGACTAGCGGGAGCAGGTACGAGCAGTACTTC

j_call: TRBJ1-1
v_call: TRBV4-2
d_call: NA
clone_size: few
cdr3_aa: CASSQAQYGEAFF
cdr3_nt: TGTGCCAGCAGCCAAGCACAGTATGGGGAAGCTTTCTTT

j_call: TRBJ1-5
v_call: TRBV6-1
d_call: NA
clone_size: once
cdr3_aa: CASSERATLRPQHF
cdr3_nt: TGTGCCAGCAGTGAGAGGGCAACCCTCCGGCCCCAGCATTTT

j_call: TRBJ1-2
v_call: TRBV5-1
d_call: NA
clone_size: NA
cdr3_aa: CASSLSTEVLNYGYTF
cdr3_nt: TGCGCCAGCAGCCTTTCTACAGAAGTACTTAACTATGGCTACACCTTC

j_call: TRBJ1-1
v_call: TRBV5-5
d_call: NA
clone_size: NA
cdr3_aa: CASSLLFRNTEAFF
cdr3_nt: TGTGCCAGCAGCTTACTCTTTAGGAACACTGAAGCTTTCTTT

j_call: TRBJ1-1
v_call: TRBV6-5
d_call: NA
clone_size: NA
cdr3_aa: CASSYGEGTEAFF
cdr3_nt: TGTGCCAGCAGTTATGGGGAGGGCACTGAAGCTTTCTTT

j_call: TRBJ1-1
v_call: TRBV20-1
d_call: NA
clone_size: NA
cdr3_aa: CSASVNTEAFF
cdr3_nt: TGCAGTGCATCGGTGAACACTGAAGCTTTCTTT

j_call: TRBJ2-5
v_call: TRBV5-4
d_call: TRBD2
clone_size: few
cdr3_aa: CASSLATSGRKETQYF
cdr3_nt: TGTGCCAGCAGCTTGGCAACTAGCGGGAGGAAAGAGACCCAGTACTTC

j_call: TRBJ2-1
v_call: TRBV18
d_call: TRBD2
clone_size: NA
cdr3_aa: CASSPPLSGESYNEQFF
cdr3_nt: TGTGCCAGCTCACCACCCCTTAGCGGGGAATCCTACAATGAGCAGTTCTTC

j_call: TRBJ1-5
v_call: TRBV4-2
d_call: NA
clone_size: once
cdr3_aa: CASGDREFSNQPQHF
cdr3_nt: TGTGCCAGCGGAGATAGGGAGTTCAGCAATCAGCCCCAGCATTTT

j_call: TRBJ1-1
v_call: TRBV7-2
d_call: NA
clone_size: NA
cdr3_aa: CASSRQTVNTEAFF
cdr3_nt: TGTGCCAGCAGCAGACAGACAGTGAACACTGAAGCTTTCTTT

j_call: TRBJ2-1
v_call: TRBV30
d_call: NA
clone_size: NA
cdr3_aa: CAWSKGSSYNEQFF
cdr3_nt: TGTGCCTGGAGTAAAGGGAGTTCCTACAATGAGCAGTTCTTC

j_call: TRBJ2-2
v_call: TRBV25-1
d_call: TRBD1
clone_size: NA
cdr3_aa: CASTFLDRDTGELFF
cdr3_nt: TGTGCCAGCACTTTCTTGGACAGGGATACCGGGGAGCTGTTTTTT

j_call: TRBJ1-2
v_call: TRBV6-5
d_call: NA
clone_size: NA
cdr3_aa: CASQTEQYNYGYTF
cdr3_nt: TGTGCCAGCCAGACAGAACAATATAACTATGGCTACACCTTC

j_call: TRBJ1-2
v_call: TRBV9
d_call: NA
clone_size: NA
cdr3_aa: CASSAFSGDYGYTF
cdr3_nt: TGTGCCAGCAGCGCCTTCTCAGGCGACTATGGCTACACCTTC

j_call: TRBJ2-1
v_call: TRBV9
d_call: NA
clone_size: NA
cdr3_aa: CASSVQGNNEQFF
cdr3_nt: TGTGCCAGCAGCGTCCAGGGAAACAATGAGCAGTTCTTC

j_call: TRBJ1-1
v_call: TRBV15
d_call: NA
clone_size: NA
cdr3_aa: CATSRDLRGNTEAFF
cdr3_nt: TGTGCCACCAGCAGAGATTTACGGGGTAACACTGAAGCTTTCTTT

j_call: TRBJ2-7
v_call: TRBV6-6
d_call: TRBD1
clone_size: NA
cdr3_aa: CASRPGTGDYEQYF
cdr3_nt: TGTGCCAGCAGGCCCGGGACAGGTGATTACGAGCAGTACTTC

j_call: TRBJ2-2
v_call: TRBV4-1
d_call: TRBD2
clone_size: NA
cdr3_aa: CASSRWGFGGEAGELFF
cdr3_nt: TGCGCCAGCAGCCGATGGGGTTTCGGGGGGGAGGCCGGGGAGCTGTTTTTT

j_call: TRBJ2-5
v_call: TRBV7-8
d_call: NA
clone_size: NA
cdr3_aa: CASRNPVAETQYF
cdr3_nt: TGTGCCAGCCGCAATCCAGTCGCCGAGACCCAGTACTTC

j_call: TRBJ2-2
v_call: TRBV5-1
d_call: TRBD1
clone_size: NA
cdr3_aa: CASKLGTGNTGELFF
cdr3_nt: TGCGCCAGCAAGTTAGGGACAGGGAACACCGGGGAGCTGTTTTTT

j_call: TRBJ2-7
v_call: TRBV11-1
d_call: NA
clone_size: NA
cdr3_aa: CASSRGGFEQYF
cdr3_nt: TGTGCCAGCAGTCGCGGGGGCTTCGAGCAGTACTTC

j_call: TRBJ2-3
v_call: TRBV9
d_call: TRBD2
clone_size: once
cdr3_aa: CASSVDLAGGLTDTQYF
cdr3_nt: TGTGCCAGCAGCGTAGATCTCGCGGGAGGGTTGACAGATACGCAGTATTTT

j_call: TRBJ1-1
v_call: TRBV13
d_call: TRBD1
clone_size: NA
cdr3_aa: CASSLGGTAREAFF
cdr3_nt: TGTGCCAGCAGCTTAGGCGGGACAGCCCGTGAAGCTTTCTTT

j_call: TRBJ2-5
v_call: TRBV7-6
d_call: NA
clone_size: NA
cdr3_aa: CASSSGTLETQYF
cdr3_nt: TGTGCCAGCAGCTCCGGGACACTAGAGACCCAGTACTTC

j_call: TRBJ2-5
v_call: TRBV5-1
d_call: TRBD2
clone_size: NA
cdr3_aa: CASSRIGGQETQYF
cdr3_nt: TGCGCCAGCAGCCGAATCGGGGGGCAAGAGACCCAGTACTTC

j_call: TRBJ1-1
v_call: TRBV7-9
d_call: TRBD1
clone_size: once
cdr3_aa: CASSEEYRGRSRTEAFF
cdr3_nt: TGTGCCAGCAGCGAAGAATACAGGGGGCGGTCCCGCACTGAAGCTTTCTTT

j_call: TRBJ1-3
v_call: TRBV27
d_call: TRBD1
clone_size: NA
cdr3_aa: CASSSLLQGTGNTIYF
cdr3_nt: TGTGCCAGCAGTTCCCTTTTACAGGGGACTGGAAACACCATATATTTT

j_call: TRBJ2-5
v_call: TRBV5-8
d_call: NA
clone_size: NA
cdr3_aa: CASRNSGGIETQYF
cdr3_nt: TGTGCCAGCAGAAACTCAGGGGGGATAGAGACCCAGTACTTC

j_call: TRBJ2-3
v_call: TRBV27
d_call: TRBD2
clone_size: once
cdr3_aa: CASSPGTSGKADTQYF
cdr3_nt: TGTGCCAGCAGTCCAGGGACTAGCGGGAAGGCGGATACGCAGTATTTT

j_call: TRBJ2-1
v_call: TRBV19
d_call: NA
clone_size: few
cdr3_aa: CASSIVGTTRYDEQFF
cdr3_nt: TGTGCCAGTAGTATAGTTGGAACTACTCGTTATGATGAGCAGTTCTTC

j_call: TRBJ2-5
v_call: TRBV6-5
d_call: NA
clone_size: NA
cdr3_aa: CASRGDSQETQYF
cdr3_nt: TGTGCCAGCAGGGGTGACAGTCAAGAGACCCAGTACTTC